Included here is one T cell receptor beta chain sequence, with context. This entry is derived from a study of T cell changes during pregnancy in multiple sclerosis. Sequencing used immunoSEQ multiplex PCR; TCRdb keeps in-frame clones, though not all of them. The sample holds around 59,000 clones, roughly 93% seen once. The trim removed 0 bases at V and 6 bases at J, leaving 4 bases unmatched. CDR3 length: 15 residues. The germline CDR1 and CDR2 sequences are LNHNV and YYDKDF (reference sequence). The receptor was isolated from a female donor with multiple sclerosis, enrolled in a pregnancy study. The source was CD8+ T cells from peripheral blood mononuclear cells, collected in the second trimester of pregnancy. V usage is TRBV15 and J usage is TRBJ1-5, with 8 bases lining up with TRBD1. The CDR3 coding sequence is TGTGCCACCAGCAGAGATCCAGGGGGCAGTCAGCCCCAGCATTTT. Translating it yields CATSRDPGGSQPQHF.